This T cell receptor beta chain was sequenced for a study of T cells after yellow fever vaccination. Only a few counts were recorded for this clonotype. Its target is not known. Overall study findings and caveats: CD4 and CD8 compartments shared a small share of clonotypes.

Trimming pared 0 bases from V and 0 bases from J, leaving 18 bases between. In germline, CDR1 is MNHEY, CDR2 SVGAGI. The CDR3 is made up of 19 amino acids. MiXCR was run by TCRdb on the 5' RACE reads, yielding one entry per CDR3 protein. The top ten hold 14% to 15% of the sample, which has around 350,000 distinct CDR3 sequences, around 6.4% seen once. Sample: PBMCs, taken 5 days after the yellow fever booster vaccination. The TCR was taken from a man aged 30-40 years who received the YFV17D yellow fever vaccine. J is TRBJ1-5 and V is TRBV6-5; D perhaps matches TRBD1 (5 bases). CDR3 nucleotides: TGTGCCAGCAGTTACTCTGGGTGGGTCCGAGGGGATAGCAATCAGCCCCAGCATTTT. Residues: CASSYSGWVRGDSNQPQHF.